This T cell receptor (beta chain) was sequenced during a study of control samples from healthy donors and cancer patients. Measured with immunoSEQ multiplex PCR; TCRdb has only the in-frame clones, and not every one. Among 50,000 or so clones, 80% were seen once, and the ten largest hold around 10%. Germline CDR1 reads SGHRS; CDR2 reads YFSETQ. This CDR3 spans 15 amino acids. The V end lost 4 bases, the J end lost 1 base, and 11 bases lay between the germline ends. The clonotype was recovered from a man aged 70-80 years in good health. Sequencing was carried out using blood. The chain has TRBV5-1 and TRBJ2-2; D unresolved. CDR3 residues: CASSLLGRNTGELFF. Written as DNA, the CDR3 is TGCGCCAGCAGCCTCCTAGGCAGGAACACCGGGGAGCTGTTTTTT. Together with reference TRBV5-1 and TRBJ2-2, the CDR3 gives the full variable domain: KAGVTQTPRYLIKTRGQQVTLSCSPISGHRSVSWYQQTPGQGLQFLFEYFSETQRNKGNFPGRFSGRQFSNSRSEMNVSTLELGDSALYLCASSLLGRNTGELFFGEGSRLTVL.